These 18 T cell receptor beta chains were all obtained from the same sample, sequenced in a study of T cells after posttransplantation cyclophosphamide. Libraries were prepared by immunoSEQ multiplex PCR; TCRdb keeps only in-frame clonotypes and omits some of them. The sample records approximately 450 clones, roughly 86% being singletons. The specimen was CD8+ T cells sorted from bone marrow. Every receptor here comes from a man aged 50 or older.

A single count supports this clone. The V and J genes are TRBV6-1 and TRBJ2-1; D unclear. This CDR3 is built from 15 residues. V was trimmed by 0 bases and J by 0 bases, leaving 6 bases between them. Per germline, CDR1 MNHNS and CDR2 SASEGT. The DNA of the CDR3 is TGTGCCAGCAGTGAAGCCCCTAGCTCCTACAATGAGCAGTTCTTC. Translated, it gives CASSEAPSSYNEQFF.

The rearrangement links TRBV4-3 to TRBJ2-5; D not resolved. Per the germline V gene, CDR1 is LGHNA and CDR2 is YSLEER. V was clipped by 1 base and J by 0 bases, with 6 bases between them. The length of the CDR3 is 14 residues. The DNA of the CDR3 is TGCGCCAGCAGCCAAGGCGCCTACCAAGAGACCCAGTACTTC. It specifies CASSQGAYQETQYF.

This clone turned up a few times. The chain is built from TRBV6-1 and TRBJ2-5, with a weak D call TRBD2 (6 bases). With 3 bases removed from V and 1 base from J, the gap between germline ends came to 18 bases. The CDR3 loop spans 17 amino acids. Germline V lookup: CDR1 MNHNS, CDR2 SASEGT. The CDR3 nucleotides are TGTGCCAGCAGTGATTTGGGCGGCCTAGCGATCCAAGAGACCCAGTACTTC. Amino acids: CASSDLGGLAIQETQYF.

The gene calls are TRBV4-3 and TRBJ2-7; D is perhaps TRBD1 (5 bases). CDR3 length equals 14 residues. The V end was cut by 1 base, the J end by 4 bases, with 11 bases between. CDR1 and CDR2 (germline): LGHNA, YSLEER. The DNA of the CDR3 is TGCGCCAGCAGCCAAGCTTCTCAGGGTTACGAGCAGTACTTC. Translated: CASSQASQGYEQYF.

The V gene is TRBV5-1, the J gene TRBJ2-4; possible D gene TRBD2, 6 bases. The CDR3 is made up of 15 amino acids. Germline V gene sequence: CDR1 SGHRS, CDR2 YFSETQ. V was clipped by 0 bases and J by 9 bases, with 16 bases between them. The CDR3 DNA is TGCGCCAGCAGCTTGGCCGGGGGTAATTGGGCCATTCAGTACTTC. This gives the protein CASSLAGGNWAIQYF.

CDR3 residues: CASSSYRERAGELFF. The CDR3, as DNA: TGTGCCAGCAGCTCTTACAGGGAGAGGGCCGGGGAGCTGTTTTTT. The chain employs TRBV11-3 and TRBJ2-2; TRBD1 is a possible D gene (6 bases). Germline V gives CDR1 SGHNT, CDR2 YENEEA. Deletions cut 4 bases from V and 6 bases from J, with 15 bases between. The CDR3 is 15 amino acids. Full variable domain (remainder filled in from reference TRBV11-3 and TRBJ2-2): EAGVVQSPRYKIIEKKQPVAFWCNPISGHNTLYWYLQNLGQGPELLIRYENEEAVDDSQLPKDRFSAERLKGVDSTLKIQPAELGDSAVYLCASSSYRERAGELFFGEGSRLTVL.

The chain uses TRBV4-1 and TRBJ2-1; D is possibly TRBD1 (9 bases). Trimming took off 0 bases at V and 8 bases at J, with 17 bases between the two ends. This CDR3 has 16 amino acids. Germline values: CDR1 MGHRA, CDR2 YSYEKL. The CDR3 region has the DNA TGCGCCAGCAGCCAAGATAGCGGGACAGGGCACGATGAGCAGTTCTTC. It yields the protein CASSQDSGTGHDEQFF.

The chain couples TRBV7-2 to TRBJ2-7, with D possibly TRBD1 on 6 matching bases. CDR1 and CDR2 from the germline V gene are SGHTA and FQGNSA. The length of the CDR3 is 14 residues. Trimming took off 1 base at V and 3 bases at J, with 10 bases between the two ends. The CDR3 reads CASSLDRALYEQYF. The CDR3 region has the DNA TGTGCCAGCAGCTTAGACAGGGCACTCTACGAGCAGTACTTC.

CDR3 nucleotide sequence: TGTGCCAGCAGCTGGGGCGGGGGCCCCTCCTACGAGCAGTACTTC. Protein sequence: CASSWGGGPSYEQYF. The chain couples TRBV11-3 to TRBJ2-7; the D gene is possibly TRBD2 (7 bases). The V end lost 4 bases, the J end lost 0 bases, and 13 bases lay between the germline ends. Germline values: CDR1 SGHNT, CDR2 YENEEA. The CDR3 loop spans 15 amino acids.

This chain joins TRBV7-9 and TRBJ1-1, with TRBD1 matching over 10 bases. The CDR3 covers 16 residues. The ends lost 5 bases at V and 0 bases at J; junction bases unmatched: 6. The germline V gene has CDR1 SEHNR and CDR2 FQNEAQ (reference sequence). The CDR3 is CASSPIGTGVNTEAFF. The DNA of the CDR3 is TGTGCCAGCAGCCCTATAGGGACAGGGGTGAACACTGAAGCTTTCTTT.

This chain joins TRBV7-9 and TRBJ2-7; no firm D call. Trimming took 3 bases from V and 8 from J, leaving 14 bases between them. Germline CDR1 and CDR2: SEHNR and FQNEAQ (reference sequence). The CDR3 has 13 amino acids. CDR3: CASSFVGLPKQYF. CDR3 DNA sequence: TGTGCCAGCAGCTTCGTGGGCCTCCCTAAGCAGTACTTC.

The V and J genes are TRBV19 and TRBJ2-1; 8 nucleotides align to TRBD2. V lost 1 base to trimming and J lost 4 bases; unmatched junction nucleotides: 3. The CDR3 contains 15 residues. Germline V gene sequence: CDR1 LNHDA, CDR2 SQIVND (reference sequence). The CDR3 sequence is CASSIAGGPYNEQFF. DNA for the CDR3: TGTGCCAGTAGTATAGCGGGGGGGCCATACAATGAGCAGTTCTTC.

The rearrangement uses TRBV19 and TRBJ1-2; 8 bases map to TRBD1. This CDR3 is 15 amino acids long. The germline V gene encodes CDR1 LNHDA and CDR2 SQIVND (reference sequence). V lost 4 bases, J lost 6 bases, and 10 bases stayed unmatched. In DNA form, the CDR3 reads TGTGCCAGTAGTACGAGACAGGGGTCGGTTAATGGCTACACCTTC. It encodes CASSTRQGSVNGYTF.

The chain employs TRBV6-5 and TRBJ2-7, with D hard to call. The V and J ends lost 6 bases and 3 bases respectively, with 15 bases between them. CDR1 MNHEY and CDR2 SVGAGI come from the germline V gene. The length of the CDR3 is 14 residues. This CDR3 reads CASSSMTGNYEQYF. The CDR3 DNA reads TGTGCCAGCAGCTCCATGACTGGTAACTACGAGCAGTACTTC.

This chain links TRBV18 with TRBJ1-1, with a weak D call TRBD1 (5 bases). The CDR3 runs to 14 residues. V was cut by 2 bases and J by 4 bases, with 11 bases left in between. The germline V gene encodes CDR1 KGHSH and CDR2 LQKENI. CDR3 residues: CASSPGASLTEAFF. The CDR3 DNA is TGTGCCAGCTCACCAGGGGCATCACTCACTGAAGCTTTCTTT.

This clone was seen only once. V is TRBV15 and J is TRBJ1-4; D gene uncertain. From germline, CDR1 is LNHNV and CDR2 YYDKDF (reference sequence). This CDR3 is built from 15 residues. The V end was cut by 1 base, the J end by 5 bases, with 11 bases between. The CDR3 region is CATSRVQSYNEKLFF. The CDR3 DNA is TGTGCCACCAGCAGAGTGCAGTCTTACAATGAAAAACTGTTTTTT.

This chain links TRBV5-1 with TRBJ1-1; TRBD1 matches at 8 bases. Germline lookup yields CDR1 SGHRS and CDR2 YFSETQ. Unmatched junction bases numbered 15, after V lost 5 bases and J lost 0 bases. The CDR3 is made up of 18 amino acids. The CDR3 is CASRFSVGQGSMNTEAFF. CDR3 bases: TGCGCCAGCAGATTCTCGGTCGGACAGGGATCCATGAACACTGAAGCTTTCTTT. The whole variable domain, filled in from reference TRBV5-1 and TRBJ1-1, reads KAGVTQTPRYLIKTRGQQVTLSCSPISGHRSVSWYQQTPGQGLQFLFEYFSETQRNKGNFPGRFSGRQFSNSRSEMNVSTLELGDSALYLCASRFSVGQGSMNTEAFFGQGTRLTVV.

The rearrangement uses TRBV7-8 and TRBJ1-3, with TRBD1 as a possible D gene (6 bases). V lost 5 bases and J 0 bases, leaving 17 bases between the germline ends. The CDR3 totals 17 residues. CDR1 and CDR2 from the germline V gene are SGHVS and FQNEAQ. The CDR3 DNA follows: TGTGCCAGCAGCACATGGGGGGGCTCAAGCTCTGGAAACACCATATATTTT. Translation: CASSTWGGSSSGNTIYF.